The 25 T cell receptor beta chains presented below share a single source sample, sequenced in a study of T cells in women clearing cervical HPV infection. Produced via immunoSEQ multiplex PCR; TCRdb's table is partial and in-frame only. The table lists about 30,000 clones. Sequenced input: blood buffy coat. The origin of the receptors is a woman between 18 and 70 years old with a cervical HPV16 infection that either progressed to CIN3+ or cleared (not recorded which).

As for this clone: The missing CDR3 end, 3 residues past where the read stops, is filled in from the germline J gene. The chain carries TRBV7-2 and TRBJ2-7; no definite D call. V gave up 5 bases and J gave up 3 bases, with 11 bases separating them. CDR3 length: 13 residues. Germline V lookup: CDR1 SGHTA, CDR2 FQGNSA. The CDR3 DNA, read in part, is TGTGCCAGCAGCCGAAACAGTGGCTACGAG. This encodes CASSRNSGYE. The full CDR3 reads CASSRNSGYEQYF.

About this clone itself: The CDR3 goes on 3 residues after the read ends, and that part is filled in from the germline J gene. The chain uses TRBV6-2 or TRBV6-3 and TRBJ1-4, with D perhaps matching TRBD1 (5 bases). V was clipped by 4 bases and J by 6 bases, with 9 bases between them. CDR1 is MNHEY and CDR2 is SVGEGT in the germline V gene. CDR3 size: 13 residues. CDR3 protein: CASSSHRHEKLFF. Partial CDR3 DNA: TGTGCCAGCAGTTCTCACAGGCATGAAAAA.

Notes on this clone: The read finishes 3 residues shy of the CDR3 end, and the germline J gene is used to complete it. This rearrangement joins TRBV10-3 to TRBJ2-6; a weak D match, TRBD1 (6 bases). Trimming cost V 4 bases and J 0 bases, with 13 bases left between them. Germline values: CDR1 ENHRY, CDR2 SYGVKD. The CDR3 is 17 amino acids. CDR3 amino acids: CAISAATGSSGANVLTF. The sequenced part of the CDR3 DNA is TGTGCCATCAGTGCGGCGACAGGCTCCTCTGGGGCCAACGTC.

As to this clone: The CDR3 goes on 3 residues after the read ends, and that part is filled in from the germline J gene. V and J are TRBV7-3 and TRBJ2-2, with D possibly being TRBD2 (5 bases). From germline, CDR1 is SGHTA and CDR2 FQGTGA. Trimming stripped 5 bases from V and 7 bases from J, with 11 bases between. The CDR3 runs to 13 residues. The covered CDR3 bases are TGTGCCAGCAGCCCCGAGGGCCTCGGGGAG. It encodes CASSPEGLGE. From start to end, the CDR3 is CASSPEGLGELFF. Based on the CDR3 plus reference TRBV7-3 and TRBJ2-2, the full variable domain is GAGVSQTPSNKVTEKGKYVELRCDPISGHTALYWYRQSLGQGPEFLIYFQGTGAADDSGLPNDRFFAVRPEGSVSTLKIQRTERGDSAVYLCASSPEGLGELFFGEGSRLTVL.

With respect to this clone: The read ends 3 residues shy of where the CDR3 ends; the end is completed using the germline J gene. V is TRBV5-6 and J is TRBJ1-2, with TRBD1 matching 8 bases. J lost 7 bases, V lost 5 bases, and 7 bases had no gene match. The CDR3 totals 13 residues. Germline V CDR1 and CDR2: SGHDT, YYEEEE. Partial CDR3 DNA: TGTGCCAGCAGACGGACAGGGACGGCTGGC. Translated: CASRRTGTAG. The whole CDR3 protein reads CASRRTGTAGYTF.

As concerns this clone: The missing CDR3 end, 3 residues past where the read stops, is filled in from the germline J gene. The chain has TRBV20-1 and TRBJ1-5; the D gene is possibly TRBD1 (5 bases). The ends were cut back, 3 bases at V and 3 bases at J, with 15 bases in the middle. The CDR3 is 15 amino acids. Germline V gene data show CDR1 as DFQATT and CDR2 as SNEGSKA (reference sequence). CDR3 protein: CSARAGQENNQPQHF. The part of the CDR3 DNA that was read is TGCAGTGCTAGGGCAGGACAAGAGAACAATCAGCCC.

About this clone: Read data end 3 residues before the CDR3 end; the end is taken from the germline J gene. The chain carries TRBV29-1 and TRBJ2-7; TRBD1 is a possible D gene (6 bases). Trimming removed 5 bases from V and 3 bases from J, with 14 bases in between. The CDR3 runs to 13 residues. The germline gives CDR1 SQVTM, CDR2 ANQGSEA. The covered CDR3 bases are TGCAGCGTTAGATCTAGGGGGAACTACGAG. Protein product: CSVRSRGNYE. Given in full, the CDR3 is CSVRSRGNYEQYF.

The CDR3: CASSQGYSGVTTGELFF. The covered CDR3 bases are TGTGCCAGCAGCCAAGGGTATAGCGGGGTGACCACCGGGGAG. V gene TRBV14 combines with J gene TRBJ2-2, with TRBD2 matching over 8 bases. The CDR3 end is not reached by the read, which stops 3 residues before it; the germline J gene fills it in. The germline CDR1 and CDR2 sequences are SGHDN and FVKESK. The V and J ends lost 1 base and 4 bases, in that order; junction bases with no gene match: 8. The CDR3 loop spans 17 amino acids.

CDR3 residues: CASSPRSGAYEQYF. The CDR3 DNA, read in part, is TGTGCCAGCTCACCCCGATCCGGGGCCTACGAG. V is TRBV18 and J is TRBJ2-7, with D possibly being TRBD2 (5 bases). The CDR3 end lies 3 residues beyond the end of the read and is filled in from the germline J gene. The germline V gene encodes CDR1 KGHSH and CDR2 LQKENI. The V and J ends lost 3 bases and 2 bases respectively, with 11 bases between them. The CDR3 runs 14 residues.

Details on this clone: Read coverage stops 3 residues before the CDR3 terminus; the germline J gene supplies the remainder. The chain has TRBV14 and TRBJ2-3, with 13 bases matching TRBD2. Germline lookup yields CDR1 SGHDN and CDR2 FVKESK. V gave up 3 bases and J gave up 4 bases; unmatched junction bases: 7. The CDR3 sequence is 17 residues long. This chain's CDR3 is CASSHETSGGLADTQYF. The CDR3 bases that were read are TGTGCCAGCAGCCATGAGACTAGCGGGGGGTTAGCAGATACG.

Turning to this clone: The missing CDR3 end, 3 residues past where the read stops, is filled in from the germline J gene. The chain has TRBV20-1 and TRBJ2-3; the D is unclear. With 6 bases removed from V and 6 bases from J, the gap between germline ends came to 7 bases. In germline, CDR1 is DFQATT, CDR2 SNEGSKA (reference sequence). The CDR3 spans 10 residues. CDR3 DNA (partial): TGCAGTGCCGCCGGGGATACG. As protein: CSAAGDT. The CDR3 in full is CSAAGDTQYF.

CDR3 DNA (partial): TGTGCCAGCAGGATCACAGGGGTCTATGGC. Protein sequence: CASRITGVYG. The whole CDR3 region reads CASRITGVYGYTF. The chain combines TRBV14 with TRBJ1-2, with TRBD1 identical over 7 bases. The read ends 3 residues shy of where the CDR3 ends; the end is completed using the germline J gene. There are 13 residues in the CDR3. V lost 6 bases and J lost 4; bases outside the gene matches: 5. Germline-derived CDR1 and CDR2 are SGHDN and FVKESK.

Note on this clone: Coverage ceases 3 residues before the CDR3 finishes, and the germline J gene fills in the end. This chain uses TRBV10-1 with TRBJ1-2; TRBD1 might be the D (5 bases). The V gene's germline CDR1 is WNHNN and CDR2 SYGVQD (reference sequence). Trimming stripped 4 bases from V and 0 bases from J, with 12 bases between. CDR3 length: 15 amino acids. Here the CDR3 reads CASSAGGRANYGYTF. CDR3 DNA, as far as it was read: TGCGCCAGCAGTGCCGGGGGGAGAGCTAACTATGGC.

A note on this clone: Read coverage stops 3 residues before the CDR3 terminus; the germline J gene supplies the remainder. The genes are TRBV11-2 and TRBJ2-7, with D maybe TRBD2 (5 bases). The CDR3 covers 14 residues. In germline, CDR1 is SGHAT, CDR2 FQNNGV. V was trimmed by 5 bases and J by 4 bases, leaving 15 bases between them. The chain's CDR3 is CASSPSRTSYEQYF. The CDR3 DNA, read in part, is TGTGCCAGCAGCCCATCTCGGACTTCGTACGAG.

CDR3 residues: CASSPRQTRGGTDTQYF. The sequenced CDR3 bases are TGTGCCAGCAGCCCGCGTCAGACTAGGGGAGGCACAGATACG. The chain is built from TRBV9 and TRBJ2-3; TRBD2 is a possible D gene (6 bases). The CDR3 goes on 3 residues after the read ends, and that part is filled in from the germline J gene. The CDR3 has 17 amino acids. Trimming pared 4 bases from V and 1 base from J, leaving 19 bases between. Per the germline V gene, CDR1 is SGDLS and CDR2 is YYNGEE.

Details on this clone: Read coverage stops 3 residues before the CDR3 terminus; the germline J gene supplies the remainder. The V call is TRBV7-6, the J call TRBJ2-2; 9 nucleotides match TRBD2. V lost 5 bases to trimming and J lost 2 bases; unmatched junction nucleotides: 6. This CDR3 is 16 amino acids long. Germline-derived CDR1 and CDR2 are SGHVS and FNYEAQ. The sequenced part of the CDR3 DNA is TGTGCCAGCAGCCCTCGTAGCGGGGGAAACACCGGGGAG. Translation: CASSPRSGGNTGE. The CDR3, in full, reads CASSPRSGGNTGELFF.

Points on this clone: The read stops 3 residues short of the end of the CDR3; the missing end is completed from the germline J gene. The V call is TRBV20-1, the J call TRBJ2-4; D is ambiguous. V was cut by 6 bases and J by 0 bases, with 9 bases left in between. CDR1 is DFQATT and CDR2 is SNEGSKA in the germline V gene (reference sequence). This CDR3 spans 13 amino acids. CDR3 bases read: TGCAGTGCCGAACCGGTAGCCAAAAACATT. Translated, it gives CSAEPVAKNI. The entire CDR3 protein is CSAEPVAKNIQYF.

With respect to this clone: Coverage ceases 3 residues before the CDR3 finishes, and the germline J gene fills in the end. J is TRBJ2-4 and V is TRBV12-3 or TRBV12-4; tentative D call: TRBD2 (5 bases). V was pared by 4 bases and J by 7 bases, with 8 bases between. This CDR3 region has 12 residues. CDR3 bases read: TGTGCCAGCAGTTCCACGGGGAACATT. Residues: CASSSTGNI. The complete CDR3 protein is CASSSTGNIQYF.

The covered CDR3 bases are TGCAGTGCTAGAGAATGGGAGGGACAGGCGATCCCGAACTCCTACGAG. It is translated as CSAREWEGQAIPNSYE. The CDR3 reads in full as CSAREWEGQAIPNSYEQYF. The chain recombines TRBV20-1 with TRBJ2-7, with D maybe TRBD1 (8 bases). The read is 3 residues too short to cover the CDR3 end, so that end is filled in from the germline J gene. Per the germline V gene, CDR1 is DFQATT and CDR2 is SNEGSKA (reference sequence). CDR3 size: 19 residues. V was pared by 0 bases and J by 0 bases, with 24 bases between.

On this clone: The read halts 3 residues ahead of the CDR3 end, with the missing end drawn from the germline J gene. The J gene is TRBJ1-1, the V gene TRBV7-2, with TRBD1 matching 7 bases. With V trimmed by 2 bases and J by 1 base, 1 base remained unmatched. The CDR3 loop spans 14 amino acids. Germline CDR1 is SGHTA and CDR2 is FQGNSA. CDR3 DNA, as far as it was read: TGTGCCAGCAGCTTAACAGGGGAGAACACTGAA. Protein sequence: CASSLTGENTE. The whole CDR3 region reads CASSLTGENTEAFF.

On this clone: The read finishes 3 residues shy of the CDR3 end, and the germline J gene is used to complete it. The V and J genes are TRBV7-2 and TRBJ2-4, with D unresolved. The CDR3 is 11 residues long. Trimming cost V 4 bases and J 6 bases, with 4 bases left between them. Germline V gives CDR1 SGHTA, CDR2 FQGNSA. This chain's CDR3 is CASSSGNIQYF. The covered CDR3 bases are TGTGCCAGCAGCTCAGGAAACATT.

As to this clone: The CDR3 goes on 3 residues after the read ends, and that part is filled in from the germline J gene. The chain employs TRBV12-3 or TRBV12-4 and TRBJ2-3; D perhaps matches TRBD1 (5 bases). The CDR3 contains 16 residues. Trimming pared 1 base from V and 1 base from J, leaving 12 bases between. The covered CDR3 bases are TGTGCCAGCAGTTTAGATCCTACCAGGGGCACAGATACG. It translates to CASSLDPTRGTDT. In full, the CDR3 is CASSLDPTRGTDTQYF.

About this clone: The sequenced fragment ends 3 residues before the CDR3 boundary, so the rest is inferred from the germline J gene. The V gene is TRBV20-1, the J gene TRBJ2-1, with 8 bases fitting TRBD2. Looked up from germline, CDR1 is DFQATT and CDR2 is SNEGSKA (reference sequence). The CDR3 runs to 15 residues. V shed 5 bases and J 9 bases; nucleotides not matched to a gene: 15. CDR3 bases read: TGCAGTGCTGCGCCAATAGATAGCGGGATGGGTGAG. It codes for CSAAPIDSGMGE. The CDR3 reads in full as CSAAPIDSGMGEQFF.

A note on this clone: Read coverage stops 3 residues before the CDR3 terminus; the germline J gene supplies the remainder. This chain joins TRBV30 and TRBJ2-1, with TRBD2 identical over 8 bases. Germline V CDR1 and CDR2: GTSNPN, SVGIG (reference sequence). The CDR3 sequence is 16 residues long. V trimming: 3 bases; J trimming: 0 bases; junction bases outside the gene matches: 7. Partial CDR3 DNA: TGTGCCTGGAGAATAGCGGGGAGGAGCTCCTACAATGAG. It translates to CAWRIAGRSSYNE. The full-length CDR3 reads as CAWRIAGRSSYNEQFF.

Partial CDR3 DNA: TGTGCCAGCAGACAGACAGACCCCTATAATTCACCC. Its translation: CASRQTDPYNSP. The whole CDR3 sequence is CASRQTDPYNSPLHF. The chain carries TRBV28 and TRBJ1-6, with TRBD1 as a possible D gene (5 bases). The CDR3 end is not reached by the read, which stops 3 residues before it; the germline J gene fills it in. The germline V gene has CDR1 MDHEN and CDR2 SYDVKM. V was pared by 6 bases and J by 2 bases, with 11 bases between. The CDR3 is 15 amino acids.